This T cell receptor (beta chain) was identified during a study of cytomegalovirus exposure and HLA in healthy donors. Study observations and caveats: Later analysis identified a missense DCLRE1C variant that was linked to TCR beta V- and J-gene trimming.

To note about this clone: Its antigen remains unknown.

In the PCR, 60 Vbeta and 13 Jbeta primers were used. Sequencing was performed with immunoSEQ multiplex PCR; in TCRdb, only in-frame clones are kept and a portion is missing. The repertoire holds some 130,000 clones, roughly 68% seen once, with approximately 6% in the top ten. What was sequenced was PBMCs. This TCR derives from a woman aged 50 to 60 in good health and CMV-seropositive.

CDR3 in DNA: TGTGCCAGCAGTTTATCGGTCCCAGGAGGACTTCAGCCCCAGCATTTT. This codes for CASSLSVPGGLQPQHF. The gene calls are TRBV27 and TRBJ1-5; D unclear. V shed 0 bases and J shed 6 bases, with 15 bases lying between them. The CDR3 is 16 amino acids. The germline V gene has CDR1 MNHEY and CDR2 SMNVEV (reference sequence).